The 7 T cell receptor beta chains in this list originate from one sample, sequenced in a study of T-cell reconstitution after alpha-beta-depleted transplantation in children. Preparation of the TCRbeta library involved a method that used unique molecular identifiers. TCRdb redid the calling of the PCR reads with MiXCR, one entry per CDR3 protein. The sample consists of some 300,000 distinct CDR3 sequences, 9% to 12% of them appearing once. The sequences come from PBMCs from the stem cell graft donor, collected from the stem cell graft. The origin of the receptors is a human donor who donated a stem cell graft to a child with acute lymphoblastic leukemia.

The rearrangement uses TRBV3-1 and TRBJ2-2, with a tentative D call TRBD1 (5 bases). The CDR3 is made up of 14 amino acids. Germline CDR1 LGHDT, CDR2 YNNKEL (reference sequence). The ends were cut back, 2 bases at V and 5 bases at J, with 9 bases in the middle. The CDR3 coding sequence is TGTGCCAGCAGCCAACCAGGGCGGACCGGGGAGCTGTTTTTT. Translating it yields CASSQPGRTGELFF.

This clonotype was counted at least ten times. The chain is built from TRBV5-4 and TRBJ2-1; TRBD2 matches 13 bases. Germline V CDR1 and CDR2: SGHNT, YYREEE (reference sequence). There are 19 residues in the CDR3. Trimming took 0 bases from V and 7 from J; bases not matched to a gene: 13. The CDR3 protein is CASSLALQLAGGPENEQFF. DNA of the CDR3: TGTGCCAGCAGCTTGGCCCTCCAACTAGCGGGAGGGCCGGAAAATGAGCAGTTCTTC.

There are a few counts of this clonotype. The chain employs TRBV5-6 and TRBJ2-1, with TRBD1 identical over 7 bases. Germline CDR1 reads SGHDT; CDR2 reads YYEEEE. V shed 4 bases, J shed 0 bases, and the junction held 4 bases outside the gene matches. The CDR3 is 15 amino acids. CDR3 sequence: CASSATGSSYNEQFF. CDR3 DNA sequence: TGTGCCAGCAGCGCGACAGGGAGCTCCTACAATGAGCAGTTCTTC.

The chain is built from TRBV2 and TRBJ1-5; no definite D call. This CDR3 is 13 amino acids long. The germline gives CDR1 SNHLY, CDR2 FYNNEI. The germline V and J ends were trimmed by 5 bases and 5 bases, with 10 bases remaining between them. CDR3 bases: TGTGCCAGCAGTCGAAGCGGAGATCAGCCCCAGCATTTT. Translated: CASSRSGDQPQHF.

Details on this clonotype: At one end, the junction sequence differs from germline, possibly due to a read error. For the CDR3, the DNA is TGTGCCAGCAGTTTATCTAACAGTTACTACGAGGAGTACTTC. Translated, it gives CASSLSNSYYEEYF. This rearrangement joins TRBV27 to TRBJ2-7; D is unresolved. In germline, CDR1 is MNHEY, CDR2 SMNVEV (reference sequence). This CDR3 region has 14 residues.

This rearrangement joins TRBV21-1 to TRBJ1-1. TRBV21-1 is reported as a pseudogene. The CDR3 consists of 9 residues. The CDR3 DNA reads TGTGCCTTGTATGGTGAAGCTTTCTTT. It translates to CALYGEAFF.

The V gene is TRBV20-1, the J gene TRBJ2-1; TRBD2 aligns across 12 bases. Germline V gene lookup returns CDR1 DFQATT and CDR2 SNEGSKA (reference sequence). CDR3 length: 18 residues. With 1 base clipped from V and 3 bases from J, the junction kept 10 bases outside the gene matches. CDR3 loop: CSARVPPGTSGYYNEQFF. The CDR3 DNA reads TGCAGTGCTAGAGTCCCACCAGGGACTAGCGGGTACTACAATGAGCAGTTCTTC.